This T cell receptor beta chain derives from a study of spatial heterogeneity in lung cancer. Study context: Samples were donated by 72 untreated early-stage non-small cell lung cancer patients.

CDR1 and CDR2 (germline): SGHAT, FQNNGV. This CDR3 is 14 amino acids long. V lost 10 bases and J 5 bases, leaving 18 bases between the germline ends. MiXCR was run by TCRdb on the 5' RACE reads, yielding one entry per CDR3 protein. The table includes 110,000 or so distinct CDR3 sequences, 10% to 13% detected once. This clonotype was recorded many times. Noted time point: blood at routine non-recurrence follow-up after resection. The V gene is TRBV11-2, the J gene TRBJ2-1; possibly TRBD1 for D (6 bases). The TCR sequence derives from a female donor with early-stage non-small cell lung cancer. The input for sequencing was PBMCs, taken at follow-up. CDR3 sequence reads: CAIRTAVVHNEQFF. DNA of the CDR3: TGTGCCATCCGGACAGCGGTTGTCCACAATGAGCAGTTCTTC. The full variable domain, with the rest looked up from reference TRBV11-2 and TRBJ2-1, is EAGVAQSPRYKIIEKRQSVAFWCNPISGHATLYWYQQILGQGPKLLIQFQNNGVVDDSQLPKDRFSAERLKGVDSTLKIQPAKLEDSAVYLCAIRTAVVHNEQFFGPGTRLTVL.